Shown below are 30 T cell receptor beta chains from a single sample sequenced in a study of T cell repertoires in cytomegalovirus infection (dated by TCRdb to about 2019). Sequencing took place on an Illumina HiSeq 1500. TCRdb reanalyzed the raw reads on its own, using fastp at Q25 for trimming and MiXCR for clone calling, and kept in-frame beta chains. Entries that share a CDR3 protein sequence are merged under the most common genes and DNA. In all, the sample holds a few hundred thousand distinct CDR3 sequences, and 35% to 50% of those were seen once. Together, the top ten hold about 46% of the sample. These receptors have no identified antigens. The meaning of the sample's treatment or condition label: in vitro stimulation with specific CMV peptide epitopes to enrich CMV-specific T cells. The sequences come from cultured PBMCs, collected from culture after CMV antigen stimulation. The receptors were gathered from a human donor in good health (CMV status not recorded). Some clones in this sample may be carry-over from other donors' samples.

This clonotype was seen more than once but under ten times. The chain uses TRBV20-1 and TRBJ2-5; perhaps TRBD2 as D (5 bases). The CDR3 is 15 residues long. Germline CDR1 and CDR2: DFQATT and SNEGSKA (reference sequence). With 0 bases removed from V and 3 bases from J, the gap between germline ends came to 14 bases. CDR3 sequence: CSAREGGGGKETQYF. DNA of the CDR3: TGCAGTGCTAGAGAAGGAGGAGGAGGAAAAGAGACCCAGTACTTC.

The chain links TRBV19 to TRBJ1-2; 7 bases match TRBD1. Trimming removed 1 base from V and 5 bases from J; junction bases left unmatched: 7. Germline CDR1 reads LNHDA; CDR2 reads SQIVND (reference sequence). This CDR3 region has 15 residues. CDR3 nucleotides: TGTGCCAGTAGTATAGTGGGGACAGCTTATTATGGCTACACCTTC. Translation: CASSIVGTAYYGYTF.

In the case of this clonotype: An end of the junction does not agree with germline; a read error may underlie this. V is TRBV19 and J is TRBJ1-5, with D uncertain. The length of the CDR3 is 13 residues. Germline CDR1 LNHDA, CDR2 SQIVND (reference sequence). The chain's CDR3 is CTSSPDGNQPQHF. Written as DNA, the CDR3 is TGTACCAGTAGTCCGGACGGCAATCAGCCCCAGCATTTT.

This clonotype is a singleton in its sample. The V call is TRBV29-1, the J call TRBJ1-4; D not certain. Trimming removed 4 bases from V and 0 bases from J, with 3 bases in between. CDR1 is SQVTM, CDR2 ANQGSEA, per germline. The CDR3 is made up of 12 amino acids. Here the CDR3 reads CSVVATNEKLFF. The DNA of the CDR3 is TGCAGCGTTGTGGCAACTAATGAAAAACTGTTTTTT.

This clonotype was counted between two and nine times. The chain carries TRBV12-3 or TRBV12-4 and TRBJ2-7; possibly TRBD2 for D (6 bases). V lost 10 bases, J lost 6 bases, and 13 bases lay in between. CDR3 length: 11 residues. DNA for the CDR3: TGTGCCACCAGGCAGGGACTCGAGCAGTACTTC. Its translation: CATRQGLEQYF.

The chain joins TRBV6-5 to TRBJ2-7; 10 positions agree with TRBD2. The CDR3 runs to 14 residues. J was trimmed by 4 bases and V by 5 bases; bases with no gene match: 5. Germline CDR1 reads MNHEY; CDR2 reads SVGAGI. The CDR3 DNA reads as TGTGCCAGCAGTCTTAAGCGGGAGGGGTACGAGCAGTACTTC. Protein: CASSLKREGYEQYF.

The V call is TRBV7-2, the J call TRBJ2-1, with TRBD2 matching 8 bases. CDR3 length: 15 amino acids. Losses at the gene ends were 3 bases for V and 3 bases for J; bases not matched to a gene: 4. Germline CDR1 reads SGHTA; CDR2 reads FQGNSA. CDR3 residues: CASSFFSGVYNEQFF. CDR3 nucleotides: TGTGCCAGCAGCTTCTTTAGCGGGGTCTACAATGAGCAGTTCTTC.

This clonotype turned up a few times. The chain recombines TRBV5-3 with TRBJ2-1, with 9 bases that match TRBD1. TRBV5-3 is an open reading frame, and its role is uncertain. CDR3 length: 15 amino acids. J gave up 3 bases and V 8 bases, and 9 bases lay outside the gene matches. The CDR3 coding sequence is TGTGCCAGCAGCAGGACAGGGGAAAGCTACAATGAGCAGTTCTTC. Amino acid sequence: CASSRTGESYNEQFF.

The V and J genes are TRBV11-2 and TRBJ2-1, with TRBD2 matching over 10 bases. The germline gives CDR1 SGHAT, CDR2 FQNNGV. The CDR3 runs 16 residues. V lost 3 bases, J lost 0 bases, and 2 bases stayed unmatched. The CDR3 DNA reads TGTGCCAGCAGCTTTTCTAGCGGGGGCTCCTACAATGAGCAGTTCTTC. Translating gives CASSFSSGGSYNEQFF.

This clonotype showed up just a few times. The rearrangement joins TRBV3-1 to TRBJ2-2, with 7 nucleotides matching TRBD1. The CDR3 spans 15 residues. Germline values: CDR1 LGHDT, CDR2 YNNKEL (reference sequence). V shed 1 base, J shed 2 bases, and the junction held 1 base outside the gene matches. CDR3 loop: CASSQGQGNTGELFF. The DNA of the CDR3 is TGTGCCAGCAGCCAAGGACAGGGAAACACCGGGGAGCTGTTTTTT.

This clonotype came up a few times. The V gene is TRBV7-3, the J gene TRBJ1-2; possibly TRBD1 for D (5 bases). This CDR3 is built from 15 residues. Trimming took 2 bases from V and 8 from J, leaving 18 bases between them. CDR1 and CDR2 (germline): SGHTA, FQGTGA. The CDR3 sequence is CASSLVADAGSGYTF. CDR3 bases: TGTGCCAGCAGCTTAGTGGCCGATGCAGGGTCCGGCTACACCTTC.

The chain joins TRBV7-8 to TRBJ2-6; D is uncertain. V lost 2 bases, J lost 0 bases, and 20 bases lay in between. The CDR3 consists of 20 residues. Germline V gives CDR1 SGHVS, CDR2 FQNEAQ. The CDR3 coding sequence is TGTGCCAGCAGCTTAACGCGAAGAGGCCACCGTGACTCTGGGGCCAACGTCCTGACTTTC. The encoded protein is CASSLTRRGHRDSGANVLTF. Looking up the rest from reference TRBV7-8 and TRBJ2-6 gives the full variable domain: GAGVSQSPRYKVAKRGQDVALRCDPISGHVSLFWYQQALGQGPEFLTYFQNEAQLDKSGLPSDRFFAERPEGSVSTLKIQRTQQEDSAVYLCASSLTRRGHRDSGANVLTFGAGSRLTVL.

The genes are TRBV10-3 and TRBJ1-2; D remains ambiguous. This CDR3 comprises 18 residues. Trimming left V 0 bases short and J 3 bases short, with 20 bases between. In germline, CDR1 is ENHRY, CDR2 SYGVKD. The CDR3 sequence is CAISESMPGPFLDYGYTF. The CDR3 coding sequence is TGTGCCATCAGTGAGTCGATGCCAGGACCCTTTTTGGACTATGGCTACACCTTC.

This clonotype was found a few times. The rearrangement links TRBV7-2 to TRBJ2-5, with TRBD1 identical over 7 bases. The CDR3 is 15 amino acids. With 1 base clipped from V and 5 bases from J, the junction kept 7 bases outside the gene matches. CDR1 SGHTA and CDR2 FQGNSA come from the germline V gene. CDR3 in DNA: TGTGCCAGCAGCTTAGTAGGGGGCGGGTATGAGACCCAGTACTTC. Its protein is CASSLVGGGYETQYF. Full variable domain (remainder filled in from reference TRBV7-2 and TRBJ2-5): GAGVSQSPSNKVTEKGKDVELRCDPISGHTALYWYRQSLGQGLEFLIYFQGNSAPDKSGLPSDRFSAERTGGSVSTLTIQRTQQEDSAVYLCASSLVGGGYETQYFGPGTRLLVL.

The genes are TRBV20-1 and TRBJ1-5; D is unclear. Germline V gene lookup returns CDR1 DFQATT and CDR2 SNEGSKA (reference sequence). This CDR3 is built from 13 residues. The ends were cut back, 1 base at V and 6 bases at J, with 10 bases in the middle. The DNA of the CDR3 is TGCAGTGCTAGAGCGGCGGGTCTTCAGCCCCAGCATTTT. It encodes CSARAAGLQPQHF.

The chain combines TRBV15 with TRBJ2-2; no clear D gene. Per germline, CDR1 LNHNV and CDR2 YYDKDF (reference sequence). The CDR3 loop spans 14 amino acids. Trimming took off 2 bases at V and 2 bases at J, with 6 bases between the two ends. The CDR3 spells CATSRSTNTGELFF. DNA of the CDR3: TGTGCCACCAGCAGATCAACAAACACCGGGGAGCTGTTTTTT.

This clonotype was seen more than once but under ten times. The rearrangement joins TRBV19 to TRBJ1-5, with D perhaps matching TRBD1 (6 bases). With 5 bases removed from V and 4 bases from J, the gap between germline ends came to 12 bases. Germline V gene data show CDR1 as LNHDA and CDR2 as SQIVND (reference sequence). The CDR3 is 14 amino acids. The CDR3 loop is CASSSAGVNQPQHF. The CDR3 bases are TGTGCCAGTAGTTCGGCAGGGGTAAATCAGCCCCAGCATTTT.

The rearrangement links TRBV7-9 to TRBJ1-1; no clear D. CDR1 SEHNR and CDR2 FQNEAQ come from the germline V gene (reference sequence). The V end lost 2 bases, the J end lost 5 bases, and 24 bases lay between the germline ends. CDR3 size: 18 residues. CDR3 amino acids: CASSLKRPGQPGGTEAFF. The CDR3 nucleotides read TGTGCCAGCAGCTTAAAGAGACCGGGCCAACCCGGTGGGACTGAAGCTTTCTTT.

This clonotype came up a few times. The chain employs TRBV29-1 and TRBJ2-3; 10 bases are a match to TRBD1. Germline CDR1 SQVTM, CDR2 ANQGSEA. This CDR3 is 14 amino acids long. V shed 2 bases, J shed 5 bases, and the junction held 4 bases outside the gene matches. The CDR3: CSVEPGQGRDTQYF. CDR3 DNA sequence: TGCAGCGTTGAACCGGGACAGGGGCGAGATACGCAGTATTTT.

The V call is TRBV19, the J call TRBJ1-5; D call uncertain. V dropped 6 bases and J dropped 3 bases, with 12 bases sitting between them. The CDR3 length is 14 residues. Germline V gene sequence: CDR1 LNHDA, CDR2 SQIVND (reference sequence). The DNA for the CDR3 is TGTGCCAGTAGCCCCAGGCGCCCCAATCAGCCCCAGCATTTT. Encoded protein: CASSPRRPNQPQHF.

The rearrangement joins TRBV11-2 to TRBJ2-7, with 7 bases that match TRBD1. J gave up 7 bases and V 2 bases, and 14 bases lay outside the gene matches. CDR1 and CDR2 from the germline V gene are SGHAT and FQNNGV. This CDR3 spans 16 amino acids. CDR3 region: CASSLKSTTGVGEQYF. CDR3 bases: TGTGCCAGCAGCTTAAAATCGACCACAGGGGTTGGTGAGCAGTACTTC.

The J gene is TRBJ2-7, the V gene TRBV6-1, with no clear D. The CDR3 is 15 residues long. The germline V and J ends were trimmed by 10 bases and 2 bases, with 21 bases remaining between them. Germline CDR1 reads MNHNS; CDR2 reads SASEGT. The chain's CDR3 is CATHRPWVGTYEQYF. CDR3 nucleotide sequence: TGTGCCACCCACCGACCTTGGGTAGGGACCTACGAGCAGTACTTC.

Written as DNA, the CDR3 is TGTGCCAGCAGTATCGAGGGCGGGAGGGCGGGTGAGCAGTACTTC. Residues: CASSIEGGRAGEQYF. The chain couples TRBV6-6 to TRBJ2-7; 9 nucleotides agree with TRBD2. Germline CDR1 MNHNY, CDR2 SVGAGI (reference sequence). This CDR3 is built from 15 residues. Trimming cost V 5 bases and J 7 bases; bases outside gene matches: 12.

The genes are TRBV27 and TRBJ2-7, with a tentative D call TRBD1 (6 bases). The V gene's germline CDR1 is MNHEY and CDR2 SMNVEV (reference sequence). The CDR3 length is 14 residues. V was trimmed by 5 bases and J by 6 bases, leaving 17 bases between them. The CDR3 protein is CASSPRTAESEQYF. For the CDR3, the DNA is TGTGCCAGCAGTCCCAGGACAGCCGAAAGCGAGCAGTACTTC.

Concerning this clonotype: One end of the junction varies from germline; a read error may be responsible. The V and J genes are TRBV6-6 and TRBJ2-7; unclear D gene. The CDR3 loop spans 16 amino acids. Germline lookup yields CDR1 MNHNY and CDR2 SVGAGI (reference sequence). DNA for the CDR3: TGTGCCAGCAGTTACTCACCGGCAGGCCCTACCTACGAGCACTACTTC. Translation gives CASSYSPAGPTYEHYF.

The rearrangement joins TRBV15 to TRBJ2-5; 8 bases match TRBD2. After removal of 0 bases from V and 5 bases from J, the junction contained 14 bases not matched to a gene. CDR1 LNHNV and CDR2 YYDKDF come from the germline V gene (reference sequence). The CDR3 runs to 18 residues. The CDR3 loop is CATSRERYYGGAGETQYF. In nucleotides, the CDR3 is TGTGCCACCAGCAGAGAACGATACTACGGGGGGGCGGGCGAGACCCAGTACTTC.

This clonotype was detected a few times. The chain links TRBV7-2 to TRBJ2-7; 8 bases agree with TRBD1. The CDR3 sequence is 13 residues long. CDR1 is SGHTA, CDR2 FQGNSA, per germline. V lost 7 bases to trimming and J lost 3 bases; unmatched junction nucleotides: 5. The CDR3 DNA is TGTGCCAGCACCATGGGACAGGACTACGAGCAGTACTTC. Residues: CASTMGQDYEQYF.

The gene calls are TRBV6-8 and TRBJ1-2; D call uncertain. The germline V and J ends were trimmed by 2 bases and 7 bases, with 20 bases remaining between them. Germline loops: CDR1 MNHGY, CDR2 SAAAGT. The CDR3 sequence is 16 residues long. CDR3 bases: TGTGCCAGCAGTTACGAATGGGTTAAATCTGTAATTGGCTACACCTTC. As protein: CASSYEWVKSVIGYTF.

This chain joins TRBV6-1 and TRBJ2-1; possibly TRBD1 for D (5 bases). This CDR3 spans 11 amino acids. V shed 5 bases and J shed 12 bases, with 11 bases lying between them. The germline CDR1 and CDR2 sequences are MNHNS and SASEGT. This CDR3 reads CASSLGDVQFF. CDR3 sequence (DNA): TGTGCCAGCAGTCTAGGGGATGTGCAGTTCTTC.

CDR3 sequence (DNA): TGCGCCAGCAGCCAGCTTGGGGTCGGTGGGGCTTTCTTT. Translation: CASSQLGVGGAFF. The chain employs TRBV4-1 and TRBJ1-1; D ambiguous. V was clipped by 3 bases and J by 11 bases, with 16 bases between them. This CDR3 comprises 13 residues. The germline V gene has CDR1 MGHRA and CDR2 YSYEKL.